The 3 T cell receptor beta chains presented below share a single source sample, sequenced in a study of blood T cells in healthy people across ages. A second 7 to 11 cycle PCR used barcoded and J-beta primers. A single record per CDR3 protein comes from TCRdb applying MiXCR to the 5' RACE reads. The table shows over 500,000 distinct CDR3 sequences, with about 25% occurring only once. This same sample was also taken into another study, of T cells of mothers and their children.

Sequenced: blood. The receptor source for this set is a boy under 10 years old in good health.

The rearrangement joins TRBV6-2 or TRBV6-3 to TRBJ2-2; D not certain. V lost 8 bases to trimming and J lost 5 bases, with 15 bases between them. Germline V gives CDR1 MNHEY, CDR2 SVGEGT. The CDR3 is 14 amino acids. The DNA for the CDR3 is TGTGCCAGCGGCAGGTCAGCCGGGACCGGGGAGCTGTTTTTT. Amino acid sequence: CASGRSAGTGELFF.

The V and J genes are TRBV13 and TRBJ2-4; D is tentatively TRBD1 or TRBD2 (6 bases each). CDR1 and CDR2 from the germline V gene are PRHDT and FYEKMQ (reference sequence). Trimming took 1 base from V and 1 from J, leaving 14 bases between them. The CDR3 extends over 17 amino acids. CDR3 loop: CASSLDGGKYAKNIQYF. For the CDR3, the DNA is TGTGCCAGCAGCTTAGACGGGGGCAAGTACGCCAAAAACATTCAGTACTTC.

V usage is TRBV28 and J usage is TRBJ2-5, with D maybe TRBD2 (6 bases). Germline loops: CDR1 MDHEN, CDR2 SYDVKM. The CDR3 loop spans 17 amino acids. V lost 0 bases, J lost 10 bases, and 24 bases lay in between. As DNA, the CDR3 is TGTGCCAGCAGTTTATGGGCCCAGGAGGGCGGCCCGGGGAACCAGTACTTC. Translating it yields CASSLWAQEGGPGNQYF.